The clone carrying this TCR beta chain was recorded a few times. As yet, its antigen is unknown. The source of the sample is a study of response to subunit inactivated influenza vaccine. Findings and caveats of the study: Authors suggested few new T cells are recruited by each seasonal influenza vaccination.

Deletions cut 3 bases from V and 4 bases from J, with 10 bases between. Germline V gene data show CDR1 as LGHNA and CDR2 as YSLEER. CDR3 length: 13 residues. TCRdb used MiXCR to reprocess the RT-PCR reads, holding one entry per CDR3 protein. Seen here are roughly 700,000 distinct CDR3 sequences, approximately 14% observed once, and the top ten hold 11%. The source of this sequence is a man aged 50 to 59 who received an inactivated influenza vaccine. The chain links TRBV4-3 to TRBJ2-7; D is unresolved. The sample here was PBMCs from blood, taken approximately 12 days after vaccination. The CDR3 region is CASSQDGVYEQYF. The CDR3 nucleotides are TGCGCCAGCAGCCAGGACGGAGTTTACGAGCAGTACTTC.